The 15 T cell receptor beta chains below come from one sample, sequenced in a study of graft-versus-host responses after intestinal transplantation. Antigens for these TCRs are unknown. Clones were sequenced by immunoSEQ multiplex PCR, and TCRdb holds only the in-frame ones, with some missing. Of 80,000 to 90,000 clones listed, roughly 92% were seen once; the top ten hold about 0.29%. The sequencing here drew on unstimulated CD4+ T cells sorted from spleen or lymph node cells, taken before intestinal transplant. These receptors were taken from a human donor who received an intestinal transplant.

V gene TRBV7-9 combines with J gene TRBJ1-1, with D maybe TRBD1 (5 bases). The CDR3 is made up of 13 amino acids. Germline CDR1 reads SEHNR; CDR2 reads FQNEAQ (reference sequence). V was cut by 1 base and J by 4 bases, with 7 bases left in between. This CDR3 reads CASSLETVTEAFF. The CDR3 DNA reads TGTGCCAGCAGCTTAGAGACAGTCACTGAAGCTTTCTTT.

The chain has TRBV6-5 and TRBJ1-5; no clear D. CDR3 length: 15 residues. The V gene's germline CDR1 is MNHEY and CDR2 SVGAGI. V lost 0 bases and J 2 bases, leaving 8 bases between the germline ends. The CDR3 region has the DNA TGTGCCAGCAGTTACTCCGTTAACGGCAATCAGCCCCAGCATTTT. Protein sequence: CASSYSVNGNQPQHF.

The V call is TRBV20-1, the J call TRBJ2-7; D not certain. The CDR3 consists of 11 residues. Trimming left V 6 bases short and J 6 bases short, with 12 bases between. From germline, CDR1 is DFQATT and CDR2 SNEGSKA (reference sequence). The CDR3 region is CSARTLGEQYF. CDR3 nucleotides: TGCAGTGCCAGGACGTTAGGCGAGCAGTACTTC.

V usage is TRBV27 and J usage is TRBJ1-1; possible D gene TRBD1, 6 bases. The ends were cut back, 0 bases at V and 4 bases at J, with 12 bases in the middle. This CDR3 has 15 amino acids. Germline V lookup: CDR1 MNHEY, CDR2 SMNVEV (reference sequence). The CDR3 region has the DNA TGTGCCAGCAGTTTATCGACTTCGGGGGCCACTGAAGCTTTCTTT. Translation: CASSLSTSGATEAFF.

The chain employs TRBV2 and TRBJ2-6; D perhaps matches TRBD1 (5 bases). The CDR3 extends over 15 amino acids. Germline V gene sequence: CDR1 SNHLY, CDR2 FYNNEI. V lost 5 bases and J 0 bases, leaving 8 bases between the germline ends. CDR3 sequence (DNA): TGTGCCAGCAGTCTACAGGACTCTGGGGCCAACGTCCTGACTTTC. Its protein is CASSLQDSGANVLTF. Using reference TRBV2 and TRBJ2-6 for the parts outside the CDR3, the full variable domain is EPEVTQTPSHQVTQMGQEVILRCVPISNHLYFYWYRQILGQKVEFLVSFYNNEISEKSEIFDDQFSVERPDGSNFTLKIRSTKLEDSAMYFCASSLQDSGANVLTFGAGSRLTVL.

The chain links TRBV6-1 to TRBJ2-5, with TRBD1 as a possible D gene (6 bases). The CDR3 spans 14 residues. Germline CDR1 reads MNHNS; CDR2 reads SASEGT. Trimming removed 2 bases at V and 0 bases at J, with 7 bases between. CDR3 protein: CASSEQGYQETQYF. The CDR3 region has the DNA TGTGCCAGCAGTGAACAGGGGTACCAAGAGACCCAGTACTTC.

V is TRBV30 and J is TRBJ2-3, with TRBD2 identical over 8 bases. CDR1 is GTSNPN and CDR2 is SVGIG in the germline V gene (reference sequence). Trimming removed 0 bases from V and 1 base from J; junction bases left unmatched: 9. CDR3 length: 17 residues. The CDR3 DNA sequence: TGTGCCTGGAGTGTACCTTTGCAACTAGCGGGCACAGATACGCAGTATTTT. It is translated as CAWSVPLQLAGTDTQYF.

The V call is TRBV5-1, the J call TRBJ2-1; TRBD2 matches at 10 bases. The germline V gene encodes CDR1 SGHRS and CDR2 YFSETQ. V shed 4 bases, J shed 8 bases, and the junction held 15 bases outside the gene matches. CDR3 length: 17 residues. The CDR3 reads CASSPGPLAGVTYEQFF. The CDR3 coding sequence is TGCGCCAGCAGCCCTGGCCCCCTAGCGGGAGTTACTTATGAGCAGTTCTTC. Looking up the rest from reference TRBV5-1 and TRBJ2-1 gives the full variable domain: KAGVTQTPRYLIKTRGQQVTLSCSPISGHRSVSWYQQTPGQGLQFLFEYFSETQRNKGNFPGRFSGRQFSNSRSEMNVSTLELGDSALYLCASSPGPLAGVTYEQFFGPGTRLTVL.

This sequence joins TRBV5-1 and TRBJ2-1; 8 positions match TRBD2. CDR1 and CDR2 from the germline V gene are SGHRS and YFSETQ. Germline trimming cut 3 bases from V and 1 base from J; bases unmatched to any gene: 9. The CDR3 consists of 17 residues. The CDR3 protein is CASSSPLAGGSYNEQFF. The DNA for the CDR3 is TGCGCCAGCAGCTCTCCCTTGGCGGGAGGTTCCTACAATGAGCAGTTCTTC.

The chain links TRBV2 to TRBJ2-1; 8 bases agree with TRBD2. V lost 8 bases and J lost 4; bases outside the gene matches: 10. This CDR3 region has 15 residues. Germline values: CDR1 SNHLY, CDR2 FYNNEI. CDR3 residues: CASLTGASGYNEQFF. The CDR3, as DNA: TGTGCCAGCCTCACTGGGGCTAGCGGGTACAATGAGCAGTTCTTC.

This clone was counted between two and nine times. The chain carries TRBV9 and TRBJ1-1; 10 positions agree with TRBD1. With V trimmed by 0 bases and J by 6 bases, 5 bases remained unmatched. The CDR3 extends over 15 amino acids. The germline V gene has CDR1 SGDLS and CDR2 YYNGEE. DNA for the CDR3: TGTGCCAGCAGCGTAGGGGGACAGGGGTGGGCTGAAGCTTTCTTT. It specifies CASSVGGQGWAEAFF.

V and J are TRBV27 and TRBJ1-6; D gene uncertain. V was cut by 2 bases and J by 0 bases, with 11 bases left in between. Germline assignment: CDR1 MNHEY and CDR2 SMNVEV (reference sequence). CDR3 length equals 17 residues. CDR3 region: CASSLNTRISYNSPLHF. CDR3 coding DNA: TGTGCCAGCAGTTTAAACACCAGGATCTCCTATAATTCACCCCTCCACTTT.

The chain recombines TRBV6-6 with TRBJ1-4, with D unclear. Between the trimmed V and J ends, which lost 2 bases and 2 bases, there was a span of 6 bases. Per germline, CDR1 MNHNY and CDR2 SVGAGI (reference sequence). The CDR3 runs to 14 residues. CDR3: CASSYIRTNEKLFF. As DNA, the CDR3 is TGTGCCAGCAGTTACATCAGGACTAATGAAAAACTGTTTTTT.

The chain joins TRBV2 to TRBJ2-7, with D perhaps assigned TRBD1 or TRBD2 (5 bases each). Germline values: CDR1 SNHLY, CDR2 FYNNEI. V lost 6 bases to trimming and J lost 0 bases, with 15 bases between them. CDR3 size: 15 residues. This CDR3 reads CASSLHGAYSYEQYF. The CDR3, as DNA: TGTGCCAGCAGCTTACACGGGGCCTACTCCTACGAGCAGTACTTC.

This chain links TRBV6-5 with TRBJ2-1, with D maybe TRBD2 (5 bases). CDR3 length: 16 amino acids. Per germline, CDR1 MNHEY and CDR2 SVGAGI. V gave up 0 bases and J gave up 2 bases, with 11 bases separating them. This chain's CDR3 is CASSYSSGAAYNEQFF. CDR3 in DNA: TGTGCCAGCAGTTACTCAAGCGGAGCAGCCTACAATGAGCAGTTCTTC.